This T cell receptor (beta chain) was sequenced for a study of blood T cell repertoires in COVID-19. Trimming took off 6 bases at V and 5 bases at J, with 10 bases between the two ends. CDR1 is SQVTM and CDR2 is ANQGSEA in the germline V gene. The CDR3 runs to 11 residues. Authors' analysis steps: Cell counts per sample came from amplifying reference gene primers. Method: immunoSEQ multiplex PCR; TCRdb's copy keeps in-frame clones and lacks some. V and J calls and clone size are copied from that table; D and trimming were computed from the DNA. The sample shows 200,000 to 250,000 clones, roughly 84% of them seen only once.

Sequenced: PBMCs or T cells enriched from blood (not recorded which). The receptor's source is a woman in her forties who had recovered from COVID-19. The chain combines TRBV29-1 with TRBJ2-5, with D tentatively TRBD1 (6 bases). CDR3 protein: CSVLRGETQYF. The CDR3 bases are TGCAGCGTCCTCAGGGGTGAGACCCAGTACTTC.